A selection of T cell receptor beta chains follows, all from one sample in a study of shared clonotypes between healthy human individuals. Profiling relied on immunoSEQ multiplex PCR, and the TCRdb table lists in-frame clones only, not all of them. Among hundreds of thousands of clones listed, roughly 95% were seen once. Sequences were obtained from naive CD8+ T cells sorted from blood. These TCRs come from a woman under 40 in good health. Each CDR3 is given with its conserved first and last residue. D genes are given only for firm matches. Clone size is not always given. Where it is, it says once, few, many or a class for expanded clones.

-	TRBJ1-5	once	TRBV28	CASNLAKGRLPQHF	TGTGCCAGCAACTTAGCCAAAGGCAGGCTGCCCCAGCATTTT
-	TRBJ1-5	-	TRBV7-2	CASSLWGESNQPQHF	TGTGCCAGCAGCTTATGGGGGGAGAGCAATCAGCCCCAGCATTTT
-	TRBJ2-3	-	TRBV19	CASSIEGLTDTQYF	TGTGCCAGTAGTATCGAGGGCCTCACAGATACGCAGTATTTT
-	TRBJ2-7	-	TRBV28	CASRVRGGYEQYF	TGTGCCAGCCGAGTTAGAGGGGGCTACGAGCAGTACTTC
-	TRBJ2-1	-	TRBV19	CASTRTGVSGNEQFF	TGTGCCAGTACACGAACGGGTGTTAGTGGGAATGAGCAGTTCTTC
TRBD1	TRBJ1-5	-	TRBV4-1	CASSQRQGSSNQPQHF	TGCGCCAGCAGCCAAAGACAGGGCAGCAGCAATCAGCCCCAGCATTTT
TRBD1	TRBJ1-1	-	TRBV9	CASSVAGGSPNTEAFF	TGTGCCAGCAGCGTAGCAGGGGGCAGCCCCAACACTGAAGCTTTCTTT
TRBD2	TRBJ2-1	-	TRBV27	CASSPGTSGREEQFF	TGTGCCAGCAGTCCAGGGACTAGCGGGAGGGAGGAGCAGTTCTTC
-	TRBJ1-5	-	TRBV19	CASTRGYQPQHF	TGTGCCAGTACCCGGGGTTATCAGCCCCAGCATTTT
-	TRBJ1-2	-	TRBV6-1	CASSDPRGGGGYTF	TGTGCCAGCAGTGACCCGAGAGGGGGAGGTGGCTACACCTTC
-	TRBJ1-1	-	TRBV19	CASSIDGGLEAFF	TGTGCCAGTAGTATAGATGGAGGACTTGAAGCTTTCTTT
TRBD2	TRBJ2-7	-	TRBV30	CASVSGTSGLTYEQYF	TGTGCCTCCGTTTCCGGGACTAGCGGTTTGACTTACGAGCAGTACTTC
-	TRBJ2-5	-	TRBV2	CASVDGGKLETQYF	TGTGCCAGCGTCGACGGCGGGAAGTTAGAGACCCAGTACTTC
-	TRBJ2-2	-	TRBV4-1	CASSQDLQKGHGELFF	TGCGCCAGCAGCCAAGATCTGCAAAAGGGGCACGGGGAGCTGTTTTTT
TRBD2	TRBJ2-5	-	TRBV5-4	CASSVGLAGGGEETQYF	TGTGCCAGCAGCGTTGGACTAGCGGGAGGGGGAGAAGAGACCCAGTACTTC
-	TRBJ2-1	-	TRBV20-1	CSASVGEQFF	TGCAGTGCTAGTGTGGGCGAGCAGTTCTTC
-	TRBJ1-5	-	TRBV19	CASSIVAGGGQPQHF	TGTGCCAGTAGTATAGTCGCTGGGGGGGGTCAGCCCCAGCATTTT
-	TRBJ1-5	-	TRBV6-1	CASSEPGGYSNQPQHF	TGTGCCAGCAGTGAACCCGGCGGGTATAGCAATCAGCCCCAGCATTTT